The present T cell receptor (beta chain) was sequenced within a study of CD8+CD57+ T cells in acquired aplastic anemia (dated by TCRdb to the late 2010s). Looking at the study overall: Extracted DNA from sorted CD4+ and CD8+ cells averaged around 3.2 ug, ranging from roughly 0.2 to 30 ug. CD8+CD57+ expansion was defined as a frequency above the mean frequency observed in healthy subjects.

General study outcomes and caveats: Between patients and healthy controls, no significant difference in CD8+ Simpson's diversity was found (P=0.060). Although roughly 29 CD8+ CDR3 sequences were shared by patients and controls, these sequences appeared highly expressed in patients and within the immunodominant clones of patients.

Comment on this clonotype: Its antigen is not yet known. Per-base qualities were not stored, and no clone one base away is much larger.

Counted from cysteine to phenylalanine, this CDR3 has 15 amino acids. Of the read, only the CDR3 DNA is kept; its 45 bases are in frame from base 1. The CDR1 and CDR2 encoded by the germline V gene are LGHNA and YSLEER. V loses 0 bases, J loses 4 bases, and the germline ends lie 13 bases apart. Genomic DNA was used as template for profiling of TCR beta VDJ combinations and CDR3 sequences. An Illumina HiSeq 2000 was the platform used for TCR repertoire sequencing. Concerning the study's data processing: Repertoire assessment relied on Simpson's diversity index, CDR3 size and DJ length profiles, and TRBV/TRBJ rearrangement plots. Whichever DNA sequence was most abundant in the deep sequencing data was defined as the immunodominant clone. CDR3 amino acid sequences were screened for sharing across subjects and were compared with published repertoires and the VDJdb database. TCRdb trimmed the raw reads at Q25, called clones with MiXCR and kept productive beta chains. Rows merge per CDR3 protein into single entries with the most common DNA and genes. Here the V and J calls rest on TCRdb's processing, not on the authors' analysis. The sample table lists about 200,000 distinct CDR3 sequences, 65% of them with a count of one. Together, the top ten hold 58% of the sample.

Patients chosen for sequencing had shown expansion of CD8+CD57+ cells by flow cytometry. Every patient had a diagnosis of severe acquired aplastic anemia based on International Study of Aplastic Anemia and Agranulocytosis and Camitta criteria. No therapy had been received by the patients at the time of blood sampling. TCR repertoires of sorted CD4+ and CD8+ blood T cells from severe aplastic anemia patients and healthy subjects were deep-sequenced in the study. Patients were enrolled in the USA under clinicaltrials.gov protocols 00001620, 01623167, 00001397, 00071045, 00081523 and 00961064. Ficoll-Paque density gradient centrifugation was used to isolate peripheral blood mononuclear cells. CD4+ and CD8+ T cells were sorted by FACS or magnetic beads before DNA extraction.

The specimen was sorted CD4+, CD8+, or CD8+CD57+ T cells (not recorded which) from PBMCs. Here the chain combines TRBV4-3 and TRBJ2-7; TRBD1 is a possible D gene, resting on 6 matching bases. The clonotype originates from a human donor with aplastic anemia. The encoded CDR3 is CASSQEGRGPYEQYF. The DNA is TGCGCCAGCAGCCAAGAGGGCAGGGGCCCGTACGAGCAGTACTTC.